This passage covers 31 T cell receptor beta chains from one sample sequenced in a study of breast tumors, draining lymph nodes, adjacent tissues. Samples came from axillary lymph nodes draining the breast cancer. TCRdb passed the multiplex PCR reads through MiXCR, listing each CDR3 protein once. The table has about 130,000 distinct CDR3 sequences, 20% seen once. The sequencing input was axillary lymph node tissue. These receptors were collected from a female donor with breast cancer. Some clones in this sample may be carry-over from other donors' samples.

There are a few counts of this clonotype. The CDR3 sequence: CASAEREAETQYF. The CDR3 DNA reads as TGTGCCAGCGCTGAGAGGGAGGCTGAGACCCAGTACTTC. The V call is TRBV18, the J call TRBJ2-5, with D possibly being TRBD2 (6 bases). Looked up from germline, CDR1 is KGHSH and CDR2 is LQKENI. This CDR3 has 13 residues. Deletions cut 8 bases from V and 5 bases from J, with 15 bases between.

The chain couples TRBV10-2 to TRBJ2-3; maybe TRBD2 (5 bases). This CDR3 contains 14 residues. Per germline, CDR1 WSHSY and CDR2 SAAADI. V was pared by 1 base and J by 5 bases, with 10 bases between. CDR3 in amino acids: CASSELVRGDTQYF. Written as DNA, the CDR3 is TGCGCCAGCAGTGAGTTGGTACGGGGAGATACGCAGTATTTT.

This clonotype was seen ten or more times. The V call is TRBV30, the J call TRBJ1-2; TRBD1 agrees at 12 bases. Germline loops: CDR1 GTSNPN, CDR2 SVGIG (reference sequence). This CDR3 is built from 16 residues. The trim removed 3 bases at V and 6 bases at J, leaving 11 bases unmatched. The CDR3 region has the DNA TGTGCCTGGAGGGAAACCGGGACAGGGGGCGTTAATGGCTACACCTTC. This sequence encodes CAWRETGTGGVNGYTF.

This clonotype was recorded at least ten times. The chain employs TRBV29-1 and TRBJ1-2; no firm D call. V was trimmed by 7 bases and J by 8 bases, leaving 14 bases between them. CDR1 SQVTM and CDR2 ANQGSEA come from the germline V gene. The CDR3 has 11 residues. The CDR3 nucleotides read TGCAGCGCAATGGGGATGGGAGGCTACACCTTC. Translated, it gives CSAMGMGGYTF.

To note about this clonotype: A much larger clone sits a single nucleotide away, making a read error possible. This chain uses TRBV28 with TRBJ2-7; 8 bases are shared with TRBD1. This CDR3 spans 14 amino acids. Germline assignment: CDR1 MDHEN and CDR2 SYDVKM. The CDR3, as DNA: TGTGCCAGCAGCTACGGACAGGGAGGCTACGAGCAGTGCTTC. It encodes CASSYGQGGYEQCF.

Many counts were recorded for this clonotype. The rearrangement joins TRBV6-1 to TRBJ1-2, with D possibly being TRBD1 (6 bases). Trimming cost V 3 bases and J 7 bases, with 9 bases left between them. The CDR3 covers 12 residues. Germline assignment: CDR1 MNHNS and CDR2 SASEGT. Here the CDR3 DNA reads TGTGCCAGCAGTGACAGGGGACGTGGCTACACCTTC. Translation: CASSDRGRGYTF.

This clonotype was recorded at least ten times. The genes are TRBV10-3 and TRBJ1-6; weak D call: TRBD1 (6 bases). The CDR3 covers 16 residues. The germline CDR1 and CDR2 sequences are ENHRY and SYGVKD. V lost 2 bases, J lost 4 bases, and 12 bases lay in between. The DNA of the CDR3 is TGTGCCATCAGTGAGGCCGGGGGCGGATATAATTCACCCCTCCACTTT. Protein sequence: CAISEAGGGYNSPLHF.

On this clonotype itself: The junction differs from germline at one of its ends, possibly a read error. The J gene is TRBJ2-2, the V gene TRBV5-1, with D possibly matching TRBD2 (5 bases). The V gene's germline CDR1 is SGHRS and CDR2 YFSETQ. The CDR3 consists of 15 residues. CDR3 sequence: CASSSAIMATGELSF. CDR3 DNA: TGCGCCAGCAGCTCGGCCATCATGGCCACCGGGGAGCTGTCTTTT.

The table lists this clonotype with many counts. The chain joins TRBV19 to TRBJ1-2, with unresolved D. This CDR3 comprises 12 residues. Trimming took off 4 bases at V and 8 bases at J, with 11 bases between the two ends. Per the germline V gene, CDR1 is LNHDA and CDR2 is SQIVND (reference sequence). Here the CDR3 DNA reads TGTGCCAGTAGTACCGGGCTCTTCGGCTACACCTTC. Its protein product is CASSTGLFGYTF.

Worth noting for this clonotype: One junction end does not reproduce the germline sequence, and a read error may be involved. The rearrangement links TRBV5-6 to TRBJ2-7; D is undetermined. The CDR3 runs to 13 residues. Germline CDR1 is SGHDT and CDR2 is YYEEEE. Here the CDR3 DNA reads TGTGCCAGCAGCTTGGCCGGGTCCTACGAGCAGCACTTC. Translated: CASSLAGSYEQHF.

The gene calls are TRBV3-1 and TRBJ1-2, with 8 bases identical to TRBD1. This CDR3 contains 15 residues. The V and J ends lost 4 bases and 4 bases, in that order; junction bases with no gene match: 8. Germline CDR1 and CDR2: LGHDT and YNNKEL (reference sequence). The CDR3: CASSPRTGSPYGYTF. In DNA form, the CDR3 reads TGTGCCAGCAGCCCTAGGACAGGGAGCCCCTATGGCTACACCTTC.

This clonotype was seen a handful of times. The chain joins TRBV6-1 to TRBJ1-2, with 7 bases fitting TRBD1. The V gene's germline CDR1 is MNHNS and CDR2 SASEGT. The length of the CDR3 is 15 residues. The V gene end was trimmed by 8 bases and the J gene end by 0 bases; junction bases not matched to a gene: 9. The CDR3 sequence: CASLPMTGTNYGYTF. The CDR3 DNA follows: TGTGCCAGCCTACCAATGACAGGGACTAACTATGGCTACACCTTC.

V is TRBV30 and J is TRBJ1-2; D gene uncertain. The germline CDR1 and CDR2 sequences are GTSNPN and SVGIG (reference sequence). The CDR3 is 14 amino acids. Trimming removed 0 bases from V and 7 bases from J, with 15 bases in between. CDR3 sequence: CAWSVIPLDGGYTF. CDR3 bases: TGTGCCTGGAGTGTAATTCCCCTAGACGGTGGCTACACCTTC. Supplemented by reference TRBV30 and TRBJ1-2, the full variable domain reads SQTIHQWPATLVQPVGSPLSLECTVEGTSNPNLYWYRQAAGRGLQLLFYSVGIGQISSEVPQNLSASRPQDRQFILSSKKLLLSDSGFYLCAWSVIPLDGGYTFGSGTRLTVV.

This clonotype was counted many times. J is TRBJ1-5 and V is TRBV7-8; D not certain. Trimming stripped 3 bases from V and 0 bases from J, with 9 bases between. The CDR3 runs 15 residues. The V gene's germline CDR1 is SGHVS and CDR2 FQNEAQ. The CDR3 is CASSLQYDSNQPQHF. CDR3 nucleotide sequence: TGTGCCAGCAGCTTGCAGTACGATAGCAATCAGCCCCAGCATTTT.

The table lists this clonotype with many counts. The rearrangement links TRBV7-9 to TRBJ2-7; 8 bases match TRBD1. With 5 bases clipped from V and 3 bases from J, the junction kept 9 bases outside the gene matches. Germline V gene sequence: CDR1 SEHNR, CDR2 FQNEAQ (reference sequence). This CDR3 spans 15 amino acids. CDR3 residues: CASSLGQGLGYEQYF. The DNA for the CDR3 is TGTGCCAGCAGCCTCGGACAGGGTTTGGGCTACGAGCAGTACTTC.

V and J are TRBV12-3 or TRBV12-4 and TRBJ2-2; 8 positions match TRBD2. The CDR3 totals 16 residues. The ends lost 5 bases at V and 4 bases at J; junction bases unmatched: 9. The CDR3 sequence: CASSPTGGPVTGELFF. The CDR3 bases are TGTGCCAGCAGTCCAACGGGGGGGCCGGTCACCGGGGAGCTGTTTTTT.

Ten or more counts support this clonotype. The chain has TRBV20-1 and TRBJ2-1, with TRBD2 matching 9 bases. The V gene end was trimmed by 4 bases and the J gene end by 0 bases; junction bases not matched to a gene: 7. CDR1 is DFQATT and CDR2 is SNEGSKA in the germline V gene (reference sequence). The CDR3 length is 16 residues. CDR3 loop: CSAIGFSGSSYNEQFF. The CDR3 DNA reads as TGCAGTGCTATAGGGTTTAGCGGGAGCTCCTACAATGAGCAGTTCTTC.

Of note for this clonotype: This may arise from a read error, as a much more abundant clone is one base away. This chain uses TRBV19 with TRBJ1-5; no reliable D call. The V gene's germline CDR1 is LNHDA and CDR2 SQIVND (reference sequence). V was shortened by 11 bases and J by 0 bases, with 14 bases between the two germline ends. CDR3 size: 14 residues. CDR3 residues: CASHGEGSNQPQHF. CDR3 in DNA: TGTGCCTCCCACGGGGAAGGTAGCAATCAGCCCCAGCATTTT. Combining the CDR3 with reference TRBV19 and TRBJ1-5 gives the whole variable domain DGGITQSPKYLFRKEGQNVTLSCEQNLNHDAMYWYRQDPGQGLRLIYYSQIVNDFQKGDIAEGYSVSREKKESFPLTVTSAQKNPTAFYLCASHGEGSNQPQHFGDGTRLSIL.

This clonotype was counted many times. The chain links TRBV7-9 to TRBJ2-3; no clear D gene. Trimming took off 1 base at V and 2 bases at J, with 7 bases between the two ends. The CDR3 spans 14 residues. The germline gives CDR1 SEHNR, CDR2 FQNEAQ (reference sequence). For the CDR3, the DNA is TGTGCCAGCAGCTTAGGAGGATACACAGATACGCAGTATTTT. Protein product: CASSLGGYTDTQYF.

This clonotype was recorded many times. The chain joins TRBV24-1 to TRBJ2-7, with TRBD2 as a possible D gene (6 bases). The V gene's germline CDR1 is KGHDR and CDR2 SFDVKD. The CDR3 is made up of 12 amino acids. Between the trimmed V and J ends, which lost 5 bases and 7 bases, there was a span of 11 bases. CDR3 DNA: TGTGCCACCAGTGTAACTAGCTGGGAGCAGTACTTC. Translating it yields CATSVTSWEQYF.

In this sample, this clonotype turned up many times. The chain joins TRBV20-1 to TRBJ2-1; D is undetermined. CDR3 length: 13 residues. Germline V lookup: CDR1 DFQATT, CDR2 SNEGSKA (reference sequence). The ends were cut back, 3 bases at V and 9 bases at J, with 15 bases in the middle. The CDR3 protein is CSASGQLNGEQFF. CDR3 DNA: TGCAGTGCTAGCGGCCAACTCAACGGTGAGCAGTTCTTC.

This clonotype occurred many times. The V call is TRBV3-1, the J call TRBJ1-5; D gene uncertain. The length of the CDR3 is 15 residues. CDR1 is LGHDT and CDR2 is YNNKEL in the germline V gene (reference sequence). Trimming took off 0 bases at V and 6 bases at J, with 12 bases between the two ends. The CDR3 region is CASSQDSGVAQPQHF. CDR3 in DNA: TGTGCCAGCAGCCAAGATTCCGGGGTGGCTCAGCCCCAGCATTTT.

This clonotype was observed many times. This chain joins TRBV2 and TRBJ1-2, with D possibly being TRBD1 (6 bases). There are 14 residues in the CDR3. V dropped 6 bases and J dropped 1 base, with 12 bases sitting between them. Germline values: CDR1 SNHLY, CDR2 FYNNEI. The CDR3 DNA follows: TGTGCCAGCAGACGCGAACAGGGTAACTATGGCTACACCTTC. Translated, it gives CASRREQGNYGYTF.

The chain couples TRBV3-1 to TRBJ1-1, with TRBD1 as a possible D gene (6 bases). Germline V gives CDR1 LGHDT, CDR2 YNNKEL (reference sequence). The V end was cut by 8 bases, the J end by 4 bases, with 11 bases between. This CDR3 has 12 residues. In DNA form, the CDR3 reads TGTGCCAGCCTGGGGGGCGGCACTGAAGCTTTCTTT. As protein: CASLGGGTEAFF.

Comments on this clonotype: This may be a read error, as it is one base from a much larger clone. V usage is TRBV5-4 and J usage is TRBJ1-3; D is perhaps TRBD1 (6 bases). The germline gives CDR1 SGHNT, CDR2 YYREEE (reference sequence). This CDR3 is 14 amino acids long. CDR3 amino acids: CASGSGGSGNAIYF. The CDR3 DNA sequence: TGTGCCAGCGGATCGGGGGGCTCTGGAAACGCCATATATTTT.

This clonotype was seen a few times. The CDR3 bases are TGTGCTAGTGGTTTGGGGACAGGGGATGTAGCGCAGTATTTT. It is translated as CASGLGTGDVAQYF. The V gene is TRBV12-5, the J gene TRBJ2-3; 9 positions agree with TRBD1. V lost 1 base, J lost 10 bases, and 6 bases stayed unmatched. In germline, CDR1 is LGHNT, CDR2 FRNRAP. The CDR3 is made up of 14 amino acids.

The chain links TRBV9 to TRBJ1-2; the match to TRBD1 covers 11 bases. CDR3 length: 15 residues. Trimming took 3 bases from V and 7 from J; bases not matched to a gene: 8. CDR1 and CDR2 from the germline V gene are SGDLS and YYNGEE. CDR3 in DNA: TGTGCCAGCAGCGAGGACAGGGGGCGGATGGGTGGCTACACCTTC. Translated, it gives CASSEDRGRMGGYTF.

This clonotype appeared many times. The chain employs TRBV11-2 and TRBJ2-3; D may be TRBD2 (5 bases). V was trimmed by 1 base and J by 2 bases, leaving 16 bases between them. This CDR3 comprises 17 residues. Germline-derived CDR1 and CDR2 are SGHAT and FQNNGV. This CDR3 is CASSLALAGRYTDTQYF. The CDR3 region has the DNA TGTGCCAGCAGCTTAGCACTCGCGGGTCGCTACACAGATACGCAGTATTTT.

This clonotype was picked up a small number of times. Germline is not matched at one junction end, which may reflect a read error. The CDR3 reads CASSSGGGQGEDF. CDR3 nucleotide sequence: TGCGCCAGCAGCTCCGGGGGGGGACAGGGTGAAGATTTT. This rearrangement joins TRBV5-1 to TRBJ2-3; a weak D match, TRBD1 (9 bases). CDR3 length equals 13 residues. Germline V gene lookup returns CDR1 SGHRS and CDR2 YFSETQ.

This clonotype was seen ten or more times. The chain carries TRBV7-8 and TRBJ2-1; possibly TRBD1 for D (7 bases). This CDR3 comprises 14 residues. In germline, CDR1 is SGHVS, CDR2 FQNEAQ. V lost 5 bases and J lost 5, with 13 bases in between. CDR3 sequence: CASSAGGPHNEQFF. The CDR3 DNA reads TGTGCCAGCAGCGCAGGGGGGCCCCACAATGAGCAGTTCTTC.

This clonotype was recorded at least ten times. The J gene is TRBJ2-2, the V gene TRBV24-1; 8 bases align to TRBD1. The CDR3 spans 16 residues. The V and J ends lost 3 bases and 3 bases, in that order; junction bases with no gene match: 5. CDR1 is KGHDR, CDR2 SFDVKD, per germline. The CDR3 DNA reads TGTGCCACCAGTGATCCGACAGGGGACGACACCGGGGAGCTGTTTTTT. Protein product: CATSDPTGDDTGELFF.